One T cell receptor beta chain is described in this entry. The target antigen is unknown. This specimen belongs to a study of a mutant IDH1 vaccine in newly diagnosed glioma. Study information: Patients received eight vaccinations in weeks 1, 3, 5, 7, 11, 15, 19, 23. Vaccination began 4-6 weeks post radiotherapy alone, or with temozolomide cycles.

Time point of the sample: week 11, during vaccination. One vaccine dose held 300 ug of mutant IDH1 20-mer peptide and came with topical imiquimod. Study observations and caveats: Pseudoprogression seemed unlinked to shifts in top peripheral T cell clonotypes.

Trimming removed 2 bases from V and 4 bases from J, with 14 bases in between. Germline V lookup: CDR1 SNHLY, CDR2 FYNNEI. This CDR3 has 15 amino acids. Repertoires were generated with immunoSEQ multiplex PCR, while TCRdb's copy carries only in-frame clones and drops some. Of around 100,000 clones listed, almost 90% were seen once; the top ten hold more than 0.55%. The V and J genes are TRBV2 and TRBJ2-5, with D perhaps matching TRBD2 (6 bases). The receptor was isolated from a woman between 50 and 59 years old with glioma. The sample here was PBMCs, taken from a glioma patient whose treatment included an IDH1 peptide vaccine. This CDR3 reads CASSERAGSGETQYF. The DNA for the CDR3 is TGTGCCAGCAGTGAACGGGCCGGGAGTGGAGAGACCCAGTACTTC.